This TCR beta chain was retrieved from a study of blood T cell repertoires in COVID-19. CDR3 length: 14 residues. V lost 7 bases, J lost 0 bases, and 8 bases stayed unmatched. CDR1 SQVTM and CDR2 ANQGSEA come from the germline V gene. The repertoire was sequenced with immunoSEQ multiplex PCR; TCRdb's copy has only in-frame clones and lacks some. The sample has almost 250,000 clones; approximately 85% are singletons. This chain uses TRBV29-1 with TRBJ1-1, with TRBD1 matching 7 bases. The TCR was taken from a woman aged 45 to 65 with acute COVID-19. The sequenced sample consisted of PBMCs or T cells enriched from blood (not recorded which). CDR3 sequence: CSAGDRPMNTEAFF. CDR3 nucleotides: TGCAGCGCGGGGGACAGACCCATGAACACTGAAGCTTTCTTT.